These T cell receptor beta chains were read from a single sample in a study of T cells in Graves' hyperthyroidism and ophthalmopathy. In TCRdb, the multiplex PCR reads were re-called with MiXCR into one record per CDR3 protein. The sample includes 400,000 to 500,000 distinct CDR3 sequences, approximately 14% of them seen just once. The specimen was blood. Every receptor here comes from a woman between 18 and 29 years old with Graves' hyperthyroidism. The CDR3 runs from the conserved cysteine through the conserved F or W.

j_gene: TRBJ1-1
v_gene: TRBV12-3/TRBV12-4
CDR3aa: CASTSNTEAFF

j_gene: TRBJ1-4
v_gene: TRBV30
CDR3aa: CAWRIRGDEKLFF

j_gene: TRBJ1-3
v_gene: TRBV11-2
CDR3aa: CASSLRGPWASGNTIYF

j_gene: TRBJ2-5
v_gene: TRBV11-2
CDR3aa: CASSSLRDFGTQYF

j_gene: TRBJ1-1
v_gene: TRBV20-1
CDR3aa: CSARDWITLTENTEAFF

j_gene: TRBJ1-6
v_gene: TRBV11-2
CDR3aa: CASSTYRVPPLHF

j_gene: TRBJ2-2
v_gene: TRBV10-3
CDR3aa: CAISADSGTGELFF

j_gene: TRBJ1-6
v_gene: TRBV19
CDR3aa: CASTPGIGTGNTPLHF

j_gene: TRBJ1-5
v_gene: TRBV20-1
CDR3aa: CSAGYRSEPQHF

j_gene: TRBJ2-7
v_gene: TRBV19
CDR3aa: CASSATSGDTYEQYF

j_gene: TRBJ2-3
v_gene: TRBV20-1
CDR3aa: CSADRTLGASSTDTQYF

j_gene: TRBJ1-3
v_gene: TRBV12-3/TRBV12-4
CDR3aa: CASSLGGTGVSGNTIYF

j_gene: TRBJ1-5
v_gene: TRBV19
CDR3aa: CASSQTAYSNQPQHF

j_gene: TRBJ1-5
v_gene: TRBV14
CDR3aa: CASSQDPVEGHNQPQHF

j_gene: TRBJ2-7
v_gene: TRBV5-1
CDR3aa: CASAPGSGRQYEQYF

j_gene: TRBJ1-1
v_gene: TRBV7-8
CDR3aa: CASSNRGNTEAFF

j_gene: TRBJ1-4
v_gene: TRBV4-1
CDR3aa: CASGPWEWIETNEKLFF

j_gene: TRBJ1-4
v_gene: TRBV14
CDR3aa: CASSVSRNEKLFF

j_gene: TRBJ1-2
v_gene: TRBV7-9
CDR3aa: CASSKPDRDYGYTF

j_gene: TRBJ2-3
v_gene: TRBV19
CDR3aa: CAINPGLAGVAGDTQYF

j_gene: TRBJ1-1
v_gene: TRBV15
CDR3aa: CATSRDHGLNTEAFF

j_gene: TRBJ2-3
v_gene: TRBV5-4
CDR3aa: CASSTRTGPYTDTQYF

j_gene: TRBJ2-5
v_gene: TRBV20-1
CDR3aa: CSANRPSGSSGRETQYF

j_gene: TRBJ2-1
v_gene: TRBV12-3/TRBV12-4
CDR3aa: CASSGDRYEQFF

j_gene: TRBJ2-7
v_gene: TRBV7-9
CDR3aa: CASSSNDGGAYEQYF

j_gene: TRBJ2-7
v_gene: TRBV20-1
CDR3aa: CSAPTGGRDEQYF

j_gene: TRBJ2-1
v_gene: TRBV28
CDR3aa: CASSFRAGGRGAEQFF

j_gene: TRBJ1-2
v_gene: TRBV6-1
CDR3aa: CASSATAHQGGYTF

j_gene: TRBJ2-3
v_gene: TRBV10-3
CDR3aa: CAISGGQAIRGTQYF

j_gene: TRBJ2-7
v_gene: TRBV29-1
CDR3aa: CSSCGDEQYF

j_gene: TRBJ2-3
v_gene: TRBV9
CDR3aa: CASSVGGALGADTQYF

j_gene: TRBJ2-5
v_gene: TRBV20-1
CDR3aa: CSARRAEETQYF

j_gene: TRBJ1-1
v_gene: TRBV6-2/TRBV6-3
CDR3aa: CASTRGSARNTEAFF

j_gene: TRBJ2-2
v_gene: TRBV7-9
CDR3aa: CASSPLLGNTGELFF

j_gene: TRBJ1-2
v_gene: TRBV12-3/TRBV12-4
CDR3aa: CASSSPGGGYGYTF

j_gene: TRBJ2-7
v_gene: TRBV11-2
CDR3aa: CASSFNRVMYEQYF

j_gene: TRBJ2-3
v_gene: TRBV6-1
CDR3aa: CATMRRREGADTQYF

j_gene: TRBJ2-3
v_gene: TRBV14
CDR3aa: CASNLRGGRRTDTQYF

j_gene: TRBJ2-3
v_gene: TRBV29-1
CDR3aa: CSARRTSANTDTQYF

j_gene: TRBJ2-7
v_gene: TRBV11-2
CDR3aa: CASSLDRGPVYEQYF

j_gene: TRBJ2-2
v_gene: TRBV20-1
CDR3aa: CSARDLGSGRAGELFF